The entry below describes one TCR beta chain. The sample originates from a study of blood T cell repertoires in COVID-19. About the study: T cells, B-cell-depleted T cells, or PBMCs supplied cDNA or gDNA.

Original analysis: Quantification of nucleated cells was approximated via reference gene primer amplification. Clones were read by immunoSEQ multiplex PCR, and TCRdb kept only the in-frame ones, dropping some. For V, J and clone size, that table is used; D and trimming come from the DNA. The sample consists of about 150,000 clones, roughly 87% of them appearing once. The length of the CDR3 is 15 residues. Deletions cut 3 bases from V and 2 bases from J, with 11 bases between. CDR1 is SGHDT, CDR2 YYEEEE, per germline. The chain is built from TRBV5-6 and TRBJ2-2; D not resolved. Material: peripheral blood. The source is a woman in her fifties or sixties with active or convalescent COVID-19. As DNA, the CDR3 is TGTGCCAGCAGCTCCTTGACAACTAACACCGGGGAGCTGTTTTTT. Translation gives CASSSLTTNTGELFF.